This T cell receptor (beta chain) originates from a study of blood T cell repertoires in COVID-19. Data came from immunoSEQ multiplex PCR; TCRdb stores just in-frame clones and leaves some out. Among 150,000 or so clones listed, 75% to 85% were seen once. Source material: PBMCs or T cells enriched from blood (not recorded which). The source is a man between 45 and 60 years old who had recovered from COVID-19.

The CDR3 spells CASSEQGILLSNQPQHF. CDR3 sequence (DNA): TGTGCCAGCAGTGAACAGGGAATCCTTTTGAGCAATCAGCCCCAGCATTTT. The rearrangement uses TRBV2 and TRBJ1-5; weak D call: TRBD1 (5 bases). This CDR3 has 17 amino acids. V lost 2 bases, J lost 1 base, and 15 bases lay in between. Germline values: CDR1 SNHLY, CDR2 FYNNEI. Variable domain in full (rest from reference TRBV2 and TRBJ1-5): EPEVTQTPSHQVTQMGQEVILRCVPISNHLYFYWYRQILGQKVEFLVSFYNNEISEKSEIFDDQFSVERPDGSNFTLKIRSTKLEDSAMYFCASSEQGILLSNQPQHFGDGTRLSIL.